A selection of T cell receptor beta chains follows, all from one sample in a study of spatial heterogeneity in lung cancer. From the 5' RACE reads, TCRdb called clonotypes with MiXCR, one entry per CDR3 protein. The sample comprises 22,000 or so distinct CDR3 sequences, under 5.5% of which are singletons, and 30% to 35% rests with the top ten. Source: PBMCs, taken at surgery. The origin of the receptors is a male donor with early-stage non-small cell lung cancer. The CDR3 runs from the conserved cysteine through the conserved F or W. The D gene is left open where the match is weak. Some rows have no size entry. The others give once, few or many, or a class for an expanded clone.

.	TRBJ1-3	.	TRBV15	CATSRALSLSGNTIYF	TGTGCCACCAGCAGAGCCCTCAGTCTCTCTGGAAACACCATATATTTT
.	TRBJ1-6	many	TRBV28	CASRLPPLALHF	TGTGCCAGCAGACTCCCCCCTTTAGCCCTCCACTTT
.	TRBJ1-1	many	TRBV27	CATRSGGNTEAFF	TGTGCCACCCGGTCAGGAGGTAACACTGAAGCTTTCTTT
.	TRBJ2-1	few	TRBV19	CASAGSGYNEQFF	TGTGCCAGTGCGGGGAGCGGATACAATGAGCAGTTCTTC
.	TRBJ2-7	many	TRBV28	CASSSGQSEQYF	TGTGCCAGCAGTTCCGGACAGAGCGAGCAGTACTTC
TRBD1	TRBJ1-3	many	TRBV12-3/TRBV12-4	CASSLPQGQHYTIYF	TGTGCCAGCAGCCTTCCTCAGGGACAGCATTACACCATATATTTT
TRBD1	TRBJ1-4	many	TRBV7-2	CASSAGQGDTEKLFF	TGTGCCAGCAGCGCCGGACAGGGGGATACTGAAAAACTGTTTTTT
.	TRBJ2-1	many	TRBV14	CASSQLGNSYNEQFF	TGTGCCAGCAGCCAACTAGGGAACTCCTACAATGAGCAGTTCTTC
TRBD2	TRBJ2-3	many	TRBV24-1	CATSHPAISGGYTDTQYF	TGTGCCACCAGTCACCCCGCGATCAGCGGGGGGTACACAGATACGCAGTATTTT
TRBD1	TRBJ2-5	few	TRBV10-3	CATNPGGDLETQYF	TGTGCCACCAACCCAGGGGGCGATTTGGAGACCCAGTACTTC
.	TRBJ1-2	many	TRBV7-3	CASSLGPGGLYGYTF	TGTGCCAGCAGCCTGGGACCTGGGGGCCTCTATGGCTACACCTTC
.	TRBJ1-1	.	TRBV20-1	CSAIAFPSNTEAFF	TGCAGTGCTATAGCCTTCCCTTCGAACACTGAAGCTTTCTTT
TRBD1	TRBJ1-2	many	TRBV20-1	CSAQVSQGIGYTF	TGCAGTGCCCAGGTCTCACAGGGGATTGGCTACACCTTC